This TCR beta chain was recorded in a study of preoperative IRX-2 immunotherapy in early breast cancer. The V and J ends lost 1 base and 7 bases respectively, with 10 bases between them. The germline V gene has CDR1 MGHRA and CDR2 YSYEKL. This CDR3 is built from 14 residues. The table came from immunoSEQ multiplex PCR; TCRdb's copy has only in-frame clones and leaves some out. In the table there are roughly 35,000 clones, around 96% of which are singletons. Treatment noted: preoperative locoregional IRX-2 cytokine immunotherapy. This phase Ib study tested locoregional IRX-2 cytokine immunotherapy given before surgery.

The specimen was collected from a patient treated with IRX-2 immunotherapy. The chain links TRBV4-1 to TRBJ2-2; D not resolved. This sequence was found in a human donor with breast cancer. CDR3 region: CASSQVESGGELFF. As DNA, the CDR3 is TGCGCCAGCAGCCAAGTGGAATCTGGCGGGGAGCTGTTTTTT.